This T cell receptor beta chain came from a study of shared clonotypes between healthy human individuals. Across the study: Per donor, three plates held CD4 naive cells, three held CD4 memory, two held CD8 naive and one held CD8 memory.

Splitting of CD4+ cells produced CD45RA+ naive and CD45RA-negative memory subsets. The repertoire was sequenced with immunoSEQ multiplex PCR; TCRdb's copy has only in-frame clones and lacks some. The data hold about 2.4 million clones, with 90% to 95% observed a single time. Study-wide results and limits: The sharing of about 5% of naive CD4 clonotypes was seen across a handful of donors. The four-donor shared clonotypes exceeded non-shared clonotypes in generation probability, with non-shared ones scoring lower.

On this clone itself: Its antigen is as yet unknown.

V gave up 4 bases and J gave up 2 bases, with 9 bases separating them. This CDR3 contains 13 residues. The germline V gene has CDR1 KGHSH and CDR2 LQKENI. The chain has TRBV18 and TRBJ2-7; D possibly corresponds to TRBD1 (6 bases). Sequencing was performed on naive CD4+ T cells sorted from blood. Subset described: CD45RA+ positively selected. The TCR was taken from a man in his late teens or twenties in good health. The CDR3 is CASSQGQAYEQYF. CDR3 in DNA: TGTGCCAGCTCACAGGGACAAGCCTACGAGCAGTACTTC.